This T cell receptor (beta chain) was sequenced during a study of T cell repertoires in cytomegalovirus infection. This CDR3 comprises 16 residues. From germline, CDR1 is MNHNY and CDR2 SVGAGI (reference sequence). V was clipped by 2 bases and J by 1 base, with 15 bases between them. TCRdb re-derived calls from the reads in MiXCR, one entry per CDR3 protein. The top ten hold about 93% of the sample, which has around 34,000 distinct CDR3 sequences, 52% seen once. Notes on this clonotype: Its specificity is not known.

The chain couples TRBV6-6 to TRBJ2-7; tentative D call: TRBD1 (6 bases). The sequencing here drew on CD8+ T cells from cultured PBMCs, taken from culture after CMV antigen stimulation. The receptor's source is a human donor in good health (CMV status not recorded). Some clones in this sample may be carry-over from other donors' samples. The DNA of the CDR3 is TGTGCCAGCAGTTACCCTAGGACAGAGCTTTCCTACGAGCAGTACTTC. Protein product: CASSYPRTELSYEQYF.